This T cell receptor (beta chain) was obtained from a study of cytomegalovirus exposure and HLA in healthy donors (dated 2017 in TCRdb). Some background on the complete study: According to an earlier analysis of 587 of the donors, about 179 million T cells yielded roughly 110 million unique TCR beta sequences and 250 to 350 Gb of sequence data. Roughly 300 gigabases of sequencing data and around 80 million unique TCR sequences made up an early release that covered about 640 HLA-typed donors. Of the 300 to 450 genotyped donors, about 80% fell in the genetic ancestry cluster associated with self-reported Caucasian donors. The study was designed to test whether signatures of past pathogen exposure could be identified by cataloging public T cell receptors. Using immunosequencing, the study profiled T cell repertoires from about 610 subjects and related those repertoires to cytomegalovirus serostatus. A separate validation cohort of roughly 110 different subjects was used in addition to the roughly 670-subject first cohort. High-throughput TCR immunosequencing, statistical association of individual TCRs with disease status, and machine learning were combined to predict cytomegalovirus infection status. A later analysis re-examined previously published TCR beta repertoires from more than 650 donors and added high-resolution HLA genotyping to investigate patterns of TCR occurrence. Rather than using new phenotypic data, the later analysis identified candidate immune exposures from TCR beta sequences and from how often those sequences occurred across donors. In an earlier analysis of over 550 of the donors, high-throughput TCR beta sequencing was used to judge whether each TCR beta V gene segment behaved as functional or pseudogenic. Donor age, sex, ethnicity and CMV serostatus were collected together with the repertoire data. A later genetic analysis used genome-wide SNP genotypes for about three fifths of the roughly 700 donors, treating that subset as a discovery cohort. Every discovery cohort repertoire had been produced on one sequencing platform. HLA typing covered class I and class II loci at four-digit resolution. The number of donors typed differed by locus, with roughly 629-640 for A, B, C, DRB1 and DQB1, more than 500 for DQA1, nearly 610 for DPA1, and around 460 for DPB1. Four or five DR-DQ haplotypes were handled as single units for association and clustering because linkage in the cohort was strong. Among roughly 370 genotyped donors of the cohort, an average of around 240,000 unique TCR beta nucleotide sequences were sequenced per donor, about a sixth of them non-productive. The paper's findings and limits, for the study overall: Specific HLA alleles were associated with about 17,000 TCR beta sequences at a false discovery rate of 0.05 in a later analysis. In both the original and validation cohorts, the classifier was reported to diagnose cytomegalovirus status with high specificity and sensitivity. V-gene and J-gene trimming of TCR beta chains was associated with a missense DCLRE1C variant in a later genetic analysis, and the association was replicated in an independent cohort. The study gave a list of under 200 TCR beta chains associated with cytomegalovirus. A cluster of highly shared sequence variants was judged likely to be a technical artifact of the sequencing pipeline. Most CMV-associated TCR beta chains appeared to be HLA-restricted in a later analysis, and the HLA associations seemed to be driven largely by CMV exposure. Linkage disequilibrium might explain the correlated functional status among segregating V segments, but an unknown experimental factor could not be ruled out. When HLA alleles, especially DR and DQ, strongly co-occurred, attributing TCR associations to individual alleles was difficult. A further reported finding was that TCR beta sequences accurately predicted the HLA-A and HLA-B alleles for most subjects in the first cohort. The earlier analysis of approximately 540 of the donors excluded some 16 rarely observed V segments, including chromosome 9 orphons, because counts were too low. It was suggested by the authors that the approach could potentially be generalized to other disease states and immunological phenotypes. This cohort had only TCR beta chains sequenced, and the lack of alpha or paired-chain data limited which features could be detected. Because the 87-base-pair reads could not distinguish some IMGT-functional V segments, including TRBV6-2 and TRBV6-3, those segments were excluded. Three of the identified cytomegalovirus-associated TCR beta chains were confirmed in vitro to be specific for cytomegalovirus antigens. Broadly in line with IMGT annotations, most TCR beta V segments showed up in productive rearrangements about 87% or about 30% of the time in an earlier analysis of a few hundred of the donors. Sequencing depth was assumed to be roughly uniform across donors in the presence/absence analyses, though that assumption may not hold. A later analysis found that TCR association rates varied across HLA loci, with DRB1 alleles showing the most associated TCRs and HLA-C alleles the fewest. In a later analysis, HLA-associated TCR beta chains were found to be more clonally expanded and to have lower generation probabilities than equally common non-associated chains. A later genetic analysis reported fewer N-insertions in productive TCRs among donors in an Asian-associated ancestry cluster than the roughly 690-donor mean. Because HLA typing was unavailable for some donors at each locus, only the typed subset was used in association tests. Several of the top co-occurrence clusters appeared to be linked to parvovirus B19, influenza, CMV and Epstein-Barr virus, according to a later analysis. Most TCR sequences were observed very rarely across donors, whereas some public TCRs were present in many individuals. The only immune exposure information available for the cohort was CMV serostatus.

In total, just over 650 healthy bone marrow donors made up the cohort. All cohort members were sampled while nominally healthy, although unrecorded immune exposures were likely present. The donor was CMV seropositive and belonged to the group of 250 to 300 seropositive cohort members. Each donor provided a peripheral blood sample, and peripheral blood mononuclear cells were used for TCR beta sequencing. Genomic DNA extraction from the blood cell samples was performed with the Qiagen DNeasy Blood Extraction Kit. As concerns this clone: Its cognate antigen has yet to be identified. Base qualities were left out, and no much larger clone turns up one base away.

The CDR3 starts with the cysteine, ends with the phenylalanine, and has 15 residues. Only the CDR3 region is kept as DNA, spanning 45 bases read in frame from base 1. V loses 0 bases, J loses 2 bases, and the germline ends lie 8 bases apart. CDR1 and CDR2 were assigned from the germline V gene as ENHRY and SYGVKD. The library relied on the immunoSEQ multiplex PCR assay. The multiplex PCR relied on a mix of 60 forward primers for TCR Vbeta segments and 13 reverse primers for TCR Jbeta segments. Amplification of the CDR3 region of rearranged TCR beta genes was performed with a multiplex PCR assay on genomic DNA. Amplified TCR beta libraries were sequenced as 87-base-pair reads on the Illumina HiSeq System. The study's own analysis went as follows. Across the roughly 700 repertoires, a later analysis counted around 80 million unique TCR beta chains, about 10 million of which were shared by at least two donors. A nearest-neighbor algorithm error-corrected the raw reads and collapsed the reads into unique sequences, merging closely related sequences to remove PCR and sequencing errors. Alignment of CDR3 sequences to IMGT reference sequences was used to assign V, D and J gene segments. Each retained sequence needed at least a six-nucleotide match to both a V gene segment and a J gene segment. Rearrangements were classified as productive when the CDR3 lacked stop codons and remained in frame with V and J, and all other rearrangements were classified as non-productive. CDR3 was defined by IMGT convention, running from the second conserved V-encoded cysteine to the conserved J-encoded phenylalanine. The earlier analysis of some 550 of the donors excluded any sequence lacking an unambiguous match to a single V gene segment. In an earlier analysis of some 590 of the donors, V segments were called functional above 56.7% productive rearrangements and were called segregating when the between-donor standard deviation exceeded 5%. To diagnose cytomegalovirus status from the catalog of TCR beta chain sequences, a statistical classification framework was built. V and J gene assignment, in a later analysis, came from comparing TCR nucleotide sequences with IMGT/GENE-DB human TR gene sequences. The TCRdist pipeline was used in a later analysis to assign CDR3 sequences and most-parsimonious VDJ recombination scenarios. In a later analysis, every TCR beta chain was defined by the combination of its CDR3 amino acid sequence and its V-gene family, and reads without a unique V-gene family were dropped. A later analysis removed 592 highly shared, low-generation-probability nucleotide sequences to deal with suspected cross-contamination and a sequencing artifact. In a later analysis, a clonal expansion index was calculated for each public chain from normalized within-repertoire ranks of inferred template counts. In a later analysis, generation probabilities were computed with a VDJ recombination model fitted to out-of-frame rearrangements, and the resulting probabilities were checked against IGoR. Hypergeometric tests were used in a later analysis to score TCR-TCR, TCR-HLA and TCR-CMV co-occurrence, with a repertoire-size bias correction applied to the TCR pairs. To estimate false discovery rates, a later analysis permuted the HLA or CMV assignments 20 times. In a later analysis, co-occurring TCRs were grouped using DBSCAN, with TCRdist sequence similarity added in when clustering inside HLA-allele-positive subsets. Repertoires with fewer than 30,000 or more than 120,000 public chains, plus five repertoires with anomalous nucleotide sharing, were excluded from co-occurrence clustering. As stored in TCRdb, this immuneACCESS dataset retains in-frame rearrangements with V and J assigned. A fraction of the clones does not appear; measured against another copy, unresolved V genes explain less than half of the discrepancy, and the remainder lacks a known reason. From that table come the V and J calls and clone size; the DNA was used to work out D and trimming. This sample is represented by about 210,000 clones; 82% of them were singletons. The ten largest make up around 6% of the sample.

The chain was built from TRBV10-3 and TRBJ1-5; D gene: possibly TRBD1, on 6 matching bases. This clonotype originated in a man in his forties in good health and CMV-seropositive. The sample taken for sequencing was PBMCs. DNA sequence: TGTGCCATCAGTGAGTCGGGGGCCGGCAATCAGCCCCAGCATTTT. Translated, this is CAISESGAGNQPQHF.